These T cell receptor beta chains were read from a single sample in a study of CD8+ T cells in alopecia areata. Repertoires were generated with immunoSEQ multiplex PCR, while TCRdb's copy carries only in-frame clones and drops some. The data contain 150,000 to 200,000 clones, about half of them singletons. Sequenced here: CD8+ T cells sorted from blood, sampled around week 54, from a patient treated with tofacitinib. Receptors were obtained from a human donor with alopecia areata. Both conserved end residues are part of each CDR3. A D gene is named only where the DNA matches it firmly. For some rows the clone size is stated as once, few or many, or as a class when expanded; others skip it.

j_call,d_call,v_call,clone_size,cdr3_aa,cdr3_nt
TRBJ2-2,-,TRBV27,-,CASSLSSWEISPRELFF,TGTGCCAGCAGTTTATCGAGCTGGGAAATCTCTCCCCGGGAGCTGTTTTTT
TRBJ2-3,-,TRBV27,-,CASSFGLTDTQYF,TGTGCCAGCAGTTTTGGCCTCACAGATACGCAGTATTTT
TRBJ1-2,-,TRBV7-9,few,CASSRGGHGTDYGYTF,TGTGCCAGCAGCCGCGGGGGCCACGGGACGGACTATGGCTACACCTTC
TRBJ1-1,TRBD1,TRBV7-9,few,CASSLQGAGTEAFF,TGTGCCAGCAGCCTCCAGGGGGCCGGCACTGAAGCTTTCTTT
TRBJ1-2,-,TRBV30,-,CAWSVLDTKDYGYTF,TGTGCCTGGAGTGTATTGGACACCAAGGACTATGGCTACACCTTC
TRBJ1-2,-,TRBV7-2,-,CASSFITEGYTF,TGTGCCAGCAGCTTTATCACAGAAGGCTACACCTTC
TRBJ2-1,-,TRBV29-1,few,CSVARSYNEQFF,TGCAGCGTTGCTCGTTCCTACAATGAGCAGTTCTTC
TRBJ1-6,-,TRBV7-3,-,CASSELPLSYNSPLHF,TGTGCCAGCAGCGAACTACCTCTCTCCTATAATTCACCCCTCCACTTT
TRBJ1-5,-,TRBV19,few,CASTQDRASNQPQHF,TGTGCCAGTACCCAGGACAGAGCTAGCAATCAGCCCCAGCATTTT
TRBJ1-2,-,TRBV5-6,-,CASSLMGAGPNYGYTF,TGTGCCAGCAGCTTGATGGGAGCGGGCCCTAACTATGGCTACACCTTC
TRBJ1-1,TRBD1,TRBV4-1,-,CASSHATGGSTEAFF,TGCGCCAGCAGCCACGCTACAGGGGGAAGTACTGAAGCTTTCTTT
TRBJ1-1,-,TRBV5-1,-,CASSFGRELNTEAFF,TGCGCCAGCAGCTTTGGCAGGGAACTGAACACTGAAGCTTTCTTT
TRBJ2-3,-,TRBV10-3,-,CAIRLASHEDTQYF,TGTGCCATCAGGCTAGCGTCGCACGAGGATACGCAGTATTTT
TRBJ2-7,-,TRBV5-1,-,CASSWDTGYEQYF,TGCGCCAGCAGCTGGGACACTGGCTACGAGCAGTACTTC
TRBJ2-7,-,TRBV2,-,CASSDDGSYEQYF,TGTGCCAGCAGTGACGATGGCTCCTACGAGCAGTACTTC
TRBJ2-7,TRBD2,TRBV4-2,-,CASSLRTSGGSYEQYF,TGTGCCAGCAGCCTACGGACTAGCGGCGGTTCCTACGAGCAGTACTTC
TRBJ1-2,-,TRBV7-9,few,CASSLAGGLDGYTF,TGTGCCAGCAGCTTAGCTGGGGGTTTGGATGGCTACACCTTC
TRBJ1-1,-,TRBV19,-,CASSLGGSGTEAFF,TGTGCCAGTAGTTTGGGGGGATCCGGCACTGAAGCTTTCTTT